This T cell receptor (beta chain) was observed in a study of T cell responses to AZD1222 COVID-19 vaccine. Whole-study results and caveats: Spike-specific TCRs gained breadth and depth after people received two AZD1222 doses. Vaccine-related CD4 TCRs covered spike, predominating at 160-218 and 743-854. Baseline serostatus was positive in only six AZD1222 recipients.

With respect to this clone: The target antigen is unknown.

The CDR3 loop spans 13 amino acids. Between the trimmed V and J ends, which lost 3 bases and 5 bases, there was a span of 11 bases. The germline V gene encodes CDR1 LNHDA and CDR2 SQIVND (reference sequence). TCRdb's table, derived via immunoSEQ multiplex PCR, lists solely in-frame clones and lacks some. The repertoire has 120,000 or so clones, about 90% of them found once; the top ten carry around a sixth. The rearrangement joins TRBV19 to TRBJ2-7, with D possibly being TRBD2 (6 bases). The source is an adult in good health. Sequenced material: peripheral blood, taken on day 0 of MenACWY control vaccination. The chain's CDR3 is CASSIWGTDEQYF. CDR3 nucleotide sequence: TGTGCCAGTAGTATCTGGGGGACTGACGAGCAGTACTTC.